These 20 T cell receptor beta chains came from one sample sequenced in a study of T cell repertoires in cytomegalovirus infection. Their antigen targets remain unknown. TCRdb passed the reads through MiXCR, listing each CDR3 protein once. Found here are 900,000 to 950,000 distinct CDR3 sequences, 25% to 40% of them singletons; the top ten hold roughly 13%. The material sequenced was cultured CD8+ T cells from PBMCs, taken from culture after CMV antigen stimulation. These receptors were collected from a human donor in good health (CMV status not recorded). Some clones in this sample may be carry-over from other donors' samples.

This clonotype was seen a few times. The genes are TRBV29-1 and TRBJ2-1, with unresolved D. V gave up 3 bases and J gave up 0 bases, with 12 bases separating them. Germline lookup yields CDR1 SQVTM and CDR2 ANQGSEA. This CDR3 contains 15 residues. The CDR3 DNA reads as TGCAGCGTTGAGCTGGACCGTAGCTCCTACAATGAGCAGTTCTTC. Amino acid sequence: CSVELDRSSYNEQFF.

The chain is built from TRBV13 and TRBJ1-2; 9 nucleotides match TRBD1. This CDR3 is built from 15 residues. Germline CDR1 reads PRHDT; CDR2 reads FYEKMQ (reference sequence). The V segment lost 5 bases and the J segment 4 bases; nucleotides outside the gene matches: 8. This CDR3 is CASSRGQGLRYGYTF. CDR3 DNA sequence: TGTGCCAGCAGCAGGGGACAGGGACTCCGCTATGGCTACACCTTC. Filled out from reference TRBV13 and TRBJ1-2, the complete variable domain reads AAGVIQSPRHLIKEKRETATLKCYPIPRHDTVYWYQQGPGQDPQFLISFYEKMQSDKGSIPDRFSAQQFSDYHSELNMSSLELGDSALYFCASSRGQGLRYGYTFGSGTRLTVV.

This sequence joins TRBV6-8 and TRBJ1-5; no clear D gene. V lost 7 bases and J 1 base, leaving 8 bases between the germline ends. The length of the CDR3 is 13 residues. Germline lookup yields CDR1 MNHGY and CDR2 SAAAGT. CDR3 residues: CASTRHSNQPQHF. CDR3 coding DNA: TGTGCCAGCACCAGACACAGCAATCAGCCCCAGCATTTT.

Worth noting for this clonotype: A much larger clone differs from this one at a single base, so this may be a read error. The chain has TRBV4-2 and TRBJ1-2; TRBD1 might be the D (6 bases). This CDR3 contains 14 residues. Germline CDR1 and CDR2: LGHNA and YNFKEQ. The CDR3 reads CANSQGGEMSGYTF. The CDR3 DNA reads as TGTGCCAACAGCCAAGGGGGGGAGATGAGCGGCTACACCTTC.

V gene TRBV6-6 combines with J gene TRBJ1-2, with D unresolved. The germline V gene encodes CDR1 MNHNY and CDR2 SVGAGI (reference sequence). CDR3 length: 17 amino acids. The germline V and J ends were trimmed by 0 bases and 2 bases, with 16 bases remaining between them. The CDR3 protein is CASSYSQHLRENYGYTF. Here the CDR3 DNA reads TGTGCCAGCAGTTACTCCCAGCACCTTAGAGAAAACTATGGCTACACCTTC.

The chain recombines TRBV7-6 with TRBJ2-1; D not certain. The CDR3 length is 14 residues. V was trimmed by 1 base and J by 5 bases, leaving 9 bases between them. CDR1 is SGHVS and CDR2 is FNYEAQ in the germline V gene. The CDR3 DNA sequence: TGTGCCAGCAGCTTAGGCGACGAGAACAATGAGCAGTTCTTC. Translated: CASSLGDENNEQFF.

The chain is built from TRBV6-6 and TRBJ2-3; 13 positions match TRBD2. The ends lost 2 bases at V and 6 bases at J; junction bases unmatched: 8. Germline V gene data show CDR1 as MNHNY and CDR2 as SVGAGI (reference sequence). CDR3 length: 17 residues. The CDR3 bases are TGTGCCAGCAGTTACACCCGACTAGCGGGGGGCAGGGATACGCAGTATTTT. Amino acid sequence: CASSYTRLAGGRDTQYF.

This chain connects TRBV6-8 to TRBJ1-1, with unresolved D. The CDR3 extends over 14 amino acids. The germline gives CDR1 MNHGY, CDR2 SAAAGT. The V gene lost 6 bases and the J gene lost 3 bases, with 14 bases spanning the gap. The CDR3 loop reads CASSHRQEDTEAFF. DNA of the CDR3: TGTGCCAGCAGCCACCGCCAGGAGGACACTGAAGCTTTCTTT.

J is TRBJ1-2 and V is TRBV28; D is unresolved. The CDR3 runs to 14 residues. Trimming shortened V by 3 bases and J by 4 bases, and 12 bases separated the two germline ends. The germline V gene has CDR1 MDHEN and CDR2 SYDVKM. The CDR3 nucleotides are TGTGCCAGCAGTTTCTCGGCAGTCATCTATGGCTACACCTTC. Translated: CASSFSAVIYGYTF.

This clonotype was picked up a small number of times. The rearrangement uses TRBV6-5 and TRBJ2-1; D remains unclear. Trimming removed 1 base at V and 6 bases at J, with 16 bases between. This CDR3 spans 16 amino acids. Per germline, CDR1 MNHEY and CDR2 SVGAGI. CDR3 residues: CASSYWAQEPANEQFF. The DNA for the CDR3 is TGTGCCAGCAGTTACTGGGCCCAGGAGCCCGCCAATGAGCAGTTCTTC.

This clonotype was seen ten or more times. The chain recombines TRBV2 with TRBJ2-1, with D possibly TRBD2 on 5 matching bases. The CDR3 sequence is 16 residues long. CDR1 is SNHLY and CDR2 is FYNNEI in the germline V gene. With 5 bases removed from V and 5 bases from J, the gap between germline ends came to 19 bases. The CDR3 coding sequence is TGTGCCAGCAGTCTATTGGCGGGCAGTAAAGACAATGAGCAGTTCTTC. This sequence encodes CASSLLAGSKDNEQFF. The full variable domain, completed using reference TRBV2 and TRBJ2-1, is EPEVTQTPSHQVTQMGQEVILRCVPISNHLYFYWYRQILGQKVEFLVSFYNNEISEKSEIFDDQFSVERPDGSNFTLKIRSTKLEDSAMYFCASSLLAGSKDNEQFFGPGTRLTVL.

The DNA for the CDR3 is TGTGCCAGCAGCTTCGAACCGAGCGGGGGGGCCTGGGAGACCCAGTACTTC. Protein: CASSFEPSGGAWETQYF. The V call is TRBV5-4, the J call TRBJ2-5; 10 nucleotides match TRBD2. V was pared by 2 bases and J by 5 bases, with 12 bases of the junction left unmatched. The CDR3 is 17 residues long. From germline, CDR1 is SGHNT and CDR2 YYREEE (reference sequence).

This clonotype was recorded at least ten times. CDR3 loop: CASSFRGRLANTGELFF. CDR3 nucleotides: TGTGCCAGCAGCTTTAGGGGCCGACTAGCGAACACCGGGGAGCTGTTTTTT. The genes are TRBV5-6 and TRBJ2-2; D might be TRBD2 (6 bases). This CDR3 has 17 residues. V was pared by 2 bases and J by 0 bases, with 14 bases between. Germline CDR1 is SGHDT and CDR2 is YYEEEE.

This clonotype occurred a few times. V is TRBV27 and J is TRBJ1-2, with TRBD1 matching over 7 bases. Trimming took 4 bases from V and 2 from J; bases not matched to a gene: 4. CDR3 length: 14 residues. Germline loops: CDR1 MNHEY, CDR2 SMNVEV (reference sequence). This CDR3 is CASSYSGQNYGYTF. The CDR3 coding sequence is TGTGCCAGCAGTTATTCGGGACAGAACTATGGCTACACCTTC.

This clonotype was seen a handful of times. This chain uses TRBV7-9 with TRBJ2-7, with a weak D call TRBD2 (6 bases). Trimming stripped 5 bases from V and 3 bases from J, with 11 bases between. The CDR3 is 13 residues long. Germline V gene lookup returns CDR1 SEHNR and CDR2 FQNEAQ (reference sequence). The CDR3 nucleotides are TGTGCCAGCAGCCGAGGGGACTTCTACGAGCAGTACTTC. It is translated as CASSRGDFYEQYF.

This clonotype was recorded at least ten times. The chain recombines TRBV7-6 with TRBJ2-1, with TRBD1 matching over 8 bases. V gave up 5 bases and J gave up 0 bases; unmatched junction bases: 6. Germline CDR1 and CDR2: SGHVS and FNYEAQ. The CDR3 extends over 16 amino acids. The CDR3 DNA is TGTGCCAGCAGCCATCGGACAGGGTCCTCCTACAATGAGCAGTTCTTC. Translation: CASSHRTGSSYNEQFF.

A note on this clonotype: The junction and the germline gene differ at one end; a read error may be behind it. The rearrangement joins TRBV7-9 to TRBJ1-2, with 7 bases fitting TRBD1. The CDR3 sequence is 17 residues long. Germline values: CDR1 SEHNR, CDR2 FQNEAQ (reference sequence). The CDR3 here is CASSSRAGGRDRGALAF. CDR3 nucleotide sequence: TGTGCCAGCAGCTCTAGAGCGGGGGGTCGGGACAGAGGAGCATTGGCCTTC. Variable domain in full (rest from reference TRBV7-9 and TRBJ1-2): DTGVSQNPRHKITKRGQNVTFRCDPISEHNRLYWYRQTLGQGPEFLTYFQNEAQLEKSRLLSDRFSAERPKGSFSTLEIQRTEQGDSAMYLCASSSRAGGRDRGALAFGSGTRLTVV.

The gene calls are TRBV19 and TRBJ1-5; a weak D match, TRBD1 (5 bases). This CDR3 is built from 14 residues. With 3 bases removed from V and 8 bases from J, the gap between germline ends came to 14 bases. CDR1 and CDR2 from the germline V gene are LNHDA and SQIVND (reference sequence). The CDR3 bases are TGTGCCAGTAGTATGGGGGGTCCTCTTGAGCCCCAGCATTTT. Translation gives CASSMGGPLEPQHF.

This clonotype came up a few times. The rearrangement links TRBV5-6 to TRBJ1-5; D might be TRBD1 (6 bases). The CDR3 spans 16 residues. The V and J ends lost 2 bases and 0 bases respectively, with 12 bases between them. Germline V gives CDR1 SGHDT, CDR2 YYEEEE. CDR3 DNA: TGTGCCAGCAGCTTAGGAGGGACATTTAGCAATCAGCCCCAGCATTTT. Translating gives CASSLGGTFSNQPQHF.

This clonotype was observed a handful of times. The chain has TRBV6-5 and TRBJ2-2; 7 positions agree with TRBD1. V lost 0 bases to trimming and J lost 4 bases; unmatched junction nucleotides: 2. Per germline, CDR1 MNHEY and CDR2 SVGAGI. The CDR3 has 15 amino acids. The CDR3 DNA reads as TGTGCCAGCAGTTACTCGACAGGGCTCACCGGGGAGCTGTTTTTT. This translates into CASSYSTGLTGELFF.